This TCR beta chain was found in a study of T cell repertoires in cytomegalovirus infection. General study findings and limits: Summed frequency of shared TCR beta families picked out CMV carriers who also had the relevant HLA. The study found HLA-C-restricted CMV-specific TCR beta clonotypes dominating the ex vivo response.

One entry per CDR3 protein, called by TCRdb with MiXCR from the reads. In the table there are roughly 600,000 distinct CDR3 sequences, roughly 24% of which are singletons. Germline V lookup: CDR1 SGHVS, CDR2 FNYEAQ. The V and J ends lost 1 base and 5 bases, in that order; junction bases with no gene match: 13. The length of the CDR3 is 17 residues. This clonotype showed up many times. The target antigen is unknown. The TCR was taken from a human donor in good health (CMV status not recorded). Some clones in this sample may be carry-over from other donors' samples. The sequencing input was CD8+ T cells from PBMCs. The J gene is TRBJ1-2, the V gene TRBV7-6; TRBD1 matches at 7 bases. The CDR3 protein is CASSLVAGGPDNYGYTF. The CDR3 bases are TGTGCCAGCAGCTTAGTCGCAGGGGGACCAGACAATTATGGCTACACCTTC.